The entry below describes one T cell receptor beta chain. The antigen remains undetermined. No treatment of any kind had been given to any patient before thyroid surgery. Original handling: Researchers built a distant-metastasis classifier for papillary thyroid cancer that drew on CDR3 differences across clinicopathological groups. TCRdb reprocessed the PCR reads using MiXCR. Clone size and V and J calls follow TCRdb, not the original study. Here the sample spans about 33,000 clones, approximately 17% being singletons. This sample was included in a study of metastatic and nonmetastatic thyroid tumors. Overall study context: Comparison of repertoires was carried out across blood and tumor or nodule tissue from malignant and benign thyroid patients. Findings of the study overall: As reported, TCR beta diversity in blood and tumor was significantly higher in malignant thyroid tumors than in benign nodules.

The TCR originated in a female donor with papillary thyroid cancer or a benign thyroid nodule (not recorded which). Some clones in this sample may be carry-over from other donors' samples. The specimen sequenced was blood.

The CDR3 is CASSPEMDTQYF. CDR3 nucleotides: TGTGCCAGCAGCCCAGAGATGGATACGCAGTATTTT. The chain is built from TRBV7-2 and TRBJ2-3; no clear D. The CDR3 is made up of 12 amino acids. Trimming took off 5 bases at V and 6 bases at J, with 9 bases between the two ends. Germline V gene lookup returns CDR1 SGHTA and CDR2 FQGNSA.